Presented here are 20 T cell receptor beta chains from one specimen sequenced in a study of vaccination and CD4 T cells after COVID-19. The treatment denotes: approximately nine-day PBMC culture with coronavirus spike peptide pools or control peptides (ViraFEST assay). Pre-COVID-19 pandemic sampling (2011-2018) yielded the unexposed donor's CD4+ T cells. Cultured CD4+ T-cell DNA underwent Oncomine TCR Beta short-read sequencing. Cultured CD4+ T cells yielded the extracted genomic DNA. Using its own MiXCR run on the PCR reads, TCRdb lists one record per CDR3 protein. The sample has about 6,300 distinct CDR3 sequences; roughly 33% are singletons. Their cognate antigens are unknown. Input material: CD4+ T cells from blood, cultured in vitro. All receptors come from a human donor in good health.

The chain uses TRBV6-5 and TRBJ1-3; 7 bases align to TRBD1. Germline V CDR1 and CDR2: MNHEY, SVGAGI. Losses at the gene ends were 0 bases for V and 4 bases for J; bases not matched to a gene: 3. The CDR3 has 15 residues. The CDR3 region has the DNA TGTGCCAGCAGTTACTCTCGGACAGGCGGAAACACCATATATTTT. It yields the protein CASSYSRTGGNTIYF.

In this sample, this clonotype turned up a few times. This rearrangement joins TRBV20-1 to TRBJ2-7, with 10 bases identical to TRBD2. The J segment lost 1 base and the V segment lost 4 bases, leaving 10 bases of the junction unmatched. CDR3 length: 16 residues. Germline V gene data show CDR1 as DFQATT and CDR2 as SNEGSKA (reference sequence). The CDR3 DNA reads TGCAGTGCTATGGGGCTAGCGGGAGTTCCTTCCTACGAGCAGTACTTC. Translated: CSAMGLAGVPSYEQYF.

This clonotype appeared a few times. The DNA for the CDR3 is TGTGCCAGCAGTGACTCAACAGGGGGCAGCGGCACAGATACGCAGTATTTT. Translated, it gives CASSDSTGGSGTDTQYF. The genes are TRBV6-4 and TRBJ2-3; TRBD1 matches at 9 bases. Germline CDR1 MRHNA, CDR2 SNTAGT. This CDR3 has 17 amino acids. The V segment lost 0 bases and the J segment 1 base; nucleotides outside the gene matches: 5.

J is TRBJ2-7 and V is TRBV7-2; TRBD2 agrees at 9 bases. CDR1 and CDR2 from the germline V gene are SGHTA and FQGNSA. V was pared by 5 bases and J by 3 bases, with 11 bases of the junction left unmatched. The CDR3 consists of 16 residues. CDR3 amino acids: CASSPTPSGTGYEQYF. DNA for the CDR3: TGTGCCAGCAGCCCAACCCCTAGCGGGACTGGCTACGAGCAGTACTTC.

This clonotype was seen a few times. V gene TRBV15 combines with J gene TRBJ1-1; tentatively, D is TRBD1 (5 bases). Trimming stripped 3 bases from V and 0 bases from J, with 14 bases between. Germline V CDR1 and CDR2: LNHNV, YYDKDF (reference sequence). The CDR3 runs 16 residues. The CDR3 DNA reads TGTGCCACCAGCAGCCACCCGGGACGCGTGAACACTGAAGCTTTCTTT. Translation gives CATSSHPGRVNTEAFF. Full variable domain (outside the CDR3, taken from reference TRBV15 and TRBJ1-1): DAMVIQNPRYQVTQFGKPVTLSCSQTLNHNVMYWYQQKSSQAPKLLFHYYDKDFNNEADTPDNFQSRRPNTSFCFLDIRSPGLGDTAMYLCATSSHPGRVNTEAFFGQGTRLTVV.

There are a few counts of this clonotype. CDR3 nucleotide sequence: TGTGCCACCAGTGATTTTCCCGGAAGCTCCTACAATGAGCAGTTCTTC. It yields the protein CATSDFPGSSYNEQFF. This chain joins TRBV24-1 and TRBJ2-1; D ambiguous. The CDR3 is 16 amino acids. CDR1 and CDR2 from the germline V gene are KGHDR and SFDVKD. V lost 1 base, J lost 0 bases, and 9 bases lay in between.

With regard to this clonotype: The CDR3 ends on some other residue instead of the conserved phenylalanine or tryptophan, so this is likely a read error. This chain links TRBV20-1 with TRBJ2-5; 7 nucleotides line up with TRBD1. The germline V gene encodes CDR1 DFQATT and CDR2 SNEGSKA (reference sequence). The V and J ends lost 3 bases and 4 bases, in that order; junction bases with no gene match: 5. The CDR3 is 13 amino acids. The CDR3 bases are TGCAGTGCTAGCGTGAGGACAGGAGAGACCCAGTACCTC. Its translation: CSASVRTGETQYL.

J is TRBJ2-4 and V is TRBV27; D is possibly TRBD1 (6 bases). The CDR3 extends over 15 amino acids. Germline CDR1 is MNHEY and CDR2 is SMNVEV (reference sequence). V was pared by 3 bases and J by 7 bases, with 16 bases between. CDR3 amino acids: CASSLSGRGGNIQYF. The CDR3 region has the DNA TGTGCCAGCAGTTTGAGTGGCAGGGGTGGTAACATTCAGTACTTC.

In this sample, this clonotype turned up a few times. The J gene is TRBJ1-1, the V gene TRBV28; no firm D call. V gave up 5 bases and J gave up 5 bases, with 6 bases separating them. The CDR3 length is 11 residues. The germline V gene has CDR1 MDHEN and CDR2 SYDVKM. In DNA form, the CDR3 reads TGTGCCAGCAGTCCCCGAACTGAAGCTTTCTTT. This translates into CASSPRTEAFF. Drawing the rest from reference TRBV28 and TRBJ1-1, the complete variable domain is DVKVTQSSRYLVKRTGEKVFLECVQDMDHENMFWYRQDPGLGLRLIYFSYDVKMKEKGDIPEGYSVSREKKERFSLILESASTNQTSMYLCASSPRTEAFFGQGTRLTVV.

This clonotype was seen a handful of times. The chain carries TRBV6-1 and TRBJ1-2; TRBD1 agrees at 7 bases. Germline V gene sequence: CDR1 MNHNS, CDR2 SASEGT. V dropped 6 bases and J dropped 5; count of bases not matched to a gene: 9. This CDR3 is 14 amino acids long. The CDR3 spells CASRPSGGGYGYTF. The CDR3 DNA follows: TGTGCCAGCAGACCTTCAGGGGGGGGGTATGGCTACACCTTC.

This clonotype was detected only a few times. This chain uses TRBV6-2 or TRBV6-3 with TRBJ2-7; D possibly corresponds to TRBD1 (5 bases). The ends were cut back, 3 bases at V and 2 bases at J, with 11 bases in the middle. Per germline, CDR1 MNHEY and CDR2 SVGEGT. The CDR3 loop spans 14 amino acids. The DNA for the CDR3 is TGTGCCAGCAGTTATTTCGACAGAGCCTACGAGCAGTACTTC. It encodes CASSYFDRAYEQYF.

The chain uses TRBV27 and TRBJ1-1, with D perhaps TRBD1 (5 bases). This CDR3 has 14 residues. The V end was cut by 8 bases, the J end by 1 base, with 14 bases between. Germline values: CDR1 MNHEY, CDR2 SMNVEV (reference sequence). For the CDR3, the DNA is TGTGCCAGCGAGTCTGGGGCGGCGAACACTGAAGCTTTCTTT. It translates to CASESGAANTEAFF.

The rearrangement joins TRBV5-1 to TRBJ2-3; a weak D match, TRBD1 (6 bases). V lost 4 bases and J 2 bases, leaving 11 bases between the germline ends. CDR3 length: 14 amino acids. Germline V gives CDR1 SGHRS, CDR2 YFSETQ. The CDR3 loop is CASSHGQFTDTQYF. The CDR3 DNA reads TGCGCCAGCAGCCATGGACAGTTCACAGATACGCAGTATTTT.

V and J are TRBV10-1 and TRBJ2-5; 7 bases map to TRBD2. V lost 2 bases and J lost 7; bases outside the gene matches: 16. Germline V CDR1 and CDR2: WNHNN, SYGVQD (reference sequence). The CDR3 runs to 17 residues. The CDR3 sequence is CASSEPRPVRWEGTQYF. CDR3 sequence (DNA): TGCGCCAGCAGTGAGCCGCGACCCGTCAGGTGGGAGGGGACCCAGTACTTC.

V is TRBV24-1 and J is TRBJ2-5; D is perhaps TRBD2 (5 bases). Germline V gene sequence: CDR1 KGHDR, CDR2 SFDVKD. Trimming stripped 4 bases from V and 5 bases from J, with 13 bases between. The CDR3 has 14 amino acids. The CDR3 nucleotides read TGTGCCACCAGTGACGCCCTAGCTCGGGAGACCCAGTACTTC. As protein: CATSDALARETQYF.

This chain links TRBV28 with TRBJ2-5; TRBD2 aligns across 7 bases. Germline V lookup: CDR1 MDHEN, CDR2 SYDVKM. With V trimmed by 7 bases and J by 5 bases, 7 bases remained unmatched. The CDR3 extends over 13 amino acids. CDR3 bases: TGTGCCAGCACTCGGACTAGTACGGAGACCCAGTACTTC. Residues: CASTRTSTETQYF.

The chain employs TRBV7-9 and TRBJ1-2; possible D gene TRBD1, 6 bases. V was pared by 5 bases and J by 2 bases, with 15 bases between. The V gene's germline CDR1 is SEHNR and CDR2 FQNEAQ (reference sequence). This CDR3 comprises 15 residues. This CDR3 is CASSRTGTFNYGYTF. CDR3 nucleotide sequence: TGTGCCAGCAGCCGAACAGGGACCTTCAACTATGGCTACACCTTC.

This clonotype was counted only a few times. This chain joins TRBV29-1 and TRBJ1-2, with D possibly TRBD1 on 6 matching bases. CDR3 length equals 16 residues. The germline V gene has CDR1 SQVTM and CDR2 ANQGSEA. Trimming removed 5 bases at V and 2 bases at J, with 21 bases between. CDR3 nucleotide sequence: TGCAGCGTTTCTGTCGAACGAGGACAGACCAACTATGGCTACACCTTC. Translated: CSVSVERGQTNYGYTF.

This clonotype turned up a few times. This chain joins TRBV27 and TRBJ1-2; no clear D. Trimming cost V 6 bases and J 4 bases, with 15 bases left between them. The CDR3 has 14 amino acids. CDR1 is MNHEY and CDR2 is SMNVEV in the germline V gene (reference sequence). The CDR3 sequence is CASSPDRVLYGYTF. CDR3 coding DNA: TGTGCCAGCAGCCCCGACCGGGTCCTCTATGGCTACACCTTC.

CDR3 protein: CSARDLREAHYEQYF. The CDR3 nucleotides read TGCAGTGCTAGAGATTTGCGGGAGGCCCACTACGAGCAGTACTTC. The rearrangement links TRBV20-1 to TRBJ2-7, with TRBD2 matching over 8 bases. CDR3 length equals 15 residues. CDR1 is DFQATT, CDR2 SNEGSKA, per germline (reference sequence). Unmatched junction bases numbered 7, after V lost 0 bases and J lost 3 bases.